Shown below are 26 T cell receptor beta chains from a single sample sequenced in a study of T cells in women clearing cervical HPV infection. Some clones are missing from TCRdb's copy, which holds only in-frame ones; the method was immunoSEQ multiplex PCR. The sample totals some 33,000 clones. The source material was blood buffy coat. These TCRs come from a woman between 18 and 70 years old with a cervical HPV16 infection that either progressed to CIN3+ or cleared (not recorded which).

Notes on this clone: The sequenced fragment ends 3 residues before the CDR3 boundary, so the rest is inferred from the germline J gene. The chain uses TRBV5-1 and TRBJ2-7, with D unresolved. This CDR3 region has 15 residues. Germline CDR1 is SGHRS and CDR2 is YFSETQ. V lost 4 bases and J 2 bases, leaving 16 bases between the germline ends. The DNA read from the CDR3 is TGCGCCAGCAGCCCGGCGGAACTTATAGCCTACGAG. It is translated as CASSPAELIAYE. The entire CDR3 is CASSPAELIAYEQYF.

This clone is identified as medium-sized from frequency. This CDR3 reads CASRYKGSNEKLFF. The part of the CDR3 DNA that was read is TGTGCCAGTCGCTACAAGGGTAGTAATGAAAAA. The V and J genes are TRBV19 and TRBJ1-4, with unresolved D. The missing CDR3 end, 3 residues past where the read stops, is filled in from the germline J gene. The V gene lost 8 bases and the J gene lost 4 bases, with 14 bases spanning the gap. The CDR3 is 14 residues long. CDR1 is LNHDA, CDR2 SQIVND, per germline (reference sequence). The full variable domain, in which reference TRBV19 and TRBJ1-4 provide the parts outside the CDR3, is DGGITQSPKYLFRKEGQNVTLSCEQNLNHDAMYWYRQDPGQGLRLIYYSQIVNDFQKGDIAEGYSVSREKKESFPLTVTSAQKNPTAFYLCASRYKGSNEKLFFGSGTQLSVL.

For this clone: The CDR3 end lies 3 residues beyond the end of the read and is filled in from the germline J gene. The rearrangement joins TRBV7-9 to TRBJ2-7, with TRBD2 identical over 7 bases. Germline CDR1 is SEHNR and CDR2 is FQNEAQ (reference sequence). V gave up 0 bases and J gave up 3 bases; unmatched junction bases: 2. CDR3 length: 14 amino acids. CDR3 DNA (partial): TGTGCCAGCAGCTTAGCCCGGGGGGTCTACGAG. Amino acid sequence: CASSLARGVYE. The full CDR3 protein reads CASSLARGVYEQYF.

As regards this clone: The sequence runs out 3 residues before the end of the CDR3; the remainder is reconstructed from the germline J gene. The chain has TRBV7-2 and TRBJ2-4, with D possibly being TRBD2 (7 bases). CDR1 and CDR2 from the germline V gene are SGHTA and FQGNSA. The CDR3 totals 15 residues. The chain's CDR3 is CASSSTGQIRGGQYF. The part of the CDR3 DNA that was read is TGTGCCAGCAGCTCGACCGGACAGATAAGGGGGGGT.

Remarks on this clone: The read comes to an end 3 residues before the CDR3 does, leaving the germline J gene to fill in the end. The gene calls are TRBV5-1 and TRBJ1-4; D may be TRBD1 (5 bases). In germline, CDR1 is SGHRS, CDR2 YFSETQ. The CDR3 has 17 amino acids. The CDR3 sequence is CASSLGRRSSGANVLFF. The part of the CDR3 DNA that was read is TGCGCCAGCAGCCTGGGACGTCGGAGCTCTGGGGCCAACGTA. Complete variable domain (other parts from reference TRBV5-1 and TRBJ1-4): KAGVTQTPRYLIKTRGQQVTLSCSPISGHRSVSWYQQTPGQGLQFLFEYFSETQRNKGNFPGRFSGRQFSNSRSEMNVSTLELGDSALYLCASSLGRRSSGANVLFFGSGTQLSVL.

Regarding this clone: The read halts 3 residues ahead of the CDR3 end, with the missing end drawn from the germline J gene. The rearrangement links TRBV18 to TRBJ2-3, with D tentatively TRBD1 (6 bases). This CDR3 has 18 residues. Looked up from germline, CDR1 is KGHSH and CDR2 is LQKENI. Trimming left V 2 bases short and J 8 bases short, with 26 bases between. CDR3 protein: CASSPLRDNWATDGTQYF. The sequenced CDR3 bases are TGTGCCAGCTCACCATTACGGGACAACTGGGCCACAGATGGTACG.

Details on this clone: The read comes to an end 3 residues before the CDR3 does, leaving the germline J gene to fill in the end. The rearrangement links TRBV15 to TRBJ2-7, with 8 bases identical to TRBD1. The V and J ends lost 3 bases and 3 bases, in that order; junction bases with no gene match: 4. There are 14 residues in the CDR3. The germline gives CDR1 LNHNV, CDR2 YYDKDF (reference sequence). CDR3 bases read: TGTGCCACCAGCAGTGATGGACAGGGCTACGAG. It specifies CATSSDGQGYE. The whole CDR3 reads CATSSDGQGYEQYF. The complete variable domain, with remaining parts taken from reference TRBV15 and TRBJ2-7, reads DAMVIQNPRYQVTQFGKPVTLSCSQTLNHNVMYWYQQKSSQAPKLLFHYYDKDFNNEADTPDNFQSRRPNTSFCFLDIRSPGLGDTAMYLCATSSDGQGYEQYFGPGTRLTVT.

In regard to this clone: From the germline J gene comes the end of the CDR3, since the read stops 3 residues before it. This rearrangement joins TRBV30 to TRBJ2-3, with 10 bases matching TRBD1. Looked up from germline, CDR1 is GTSNPN and CDR2 is SVGIG (reference sequence). The CDR3 runs to 14 residues. CDR3 DNA, as far as it was read: TGTGCCTGGAGTCCCGACAGGGGGCGAGGACCG. Its translation is CAWSPDRGRGP. The full CDR3 protein is CAWSPDRGRGPQYF.

As to this clone: The DNA ends 3 residues before the CDR3 does, and the rest of the CDR3 is filled in from the germline J gene. The chain employs TRBV5-4 and TRBJ2-1, with 9 bases identical to TRBD1. Losses at the gene ends were 4 bases for V and 7 bases for J; bases not matched to a gene: 9. The germline CDR1 and CDR2 sequences are SGHNT and YYREEE (reference sequence). The CDR3 is made up of 15 amino acids. The sequenced CDR3 bases are TGTGCCAGCAGCACACCGGGACAGGGTTTGAATGAG. Its protein is CASSTPGQGLNE. The entire CDR3 is CASSTPGQGLNEQFF.

Note on this clone: The CDR3 end is not reached by the read, which stops 3 residues before it; the germline J gene fills it in. The chain recombines TRBV5-8 with TRBJ2-5; 10 nucleotides align to TRBD1. CDR1 and CDR2 (germline): SGHTS, YDEGEE. The junction had 6 bases not matched to a gene; V was cut back by 3 bases and J by 4 bases. CDR3 size: 15 residues. The sequenced part of the CDR3 DNA is TGTGCCAGCAGCTCCCGGACAGGGGGGGGAGAGACC. This gives the protein CASSSRTGGGET. The complete CDR3 reads CASSSRTGGGETQYF.

In regard to this clone: The read terminates 3 residues before the CDR3 end, so the remaining end is supplied by the germline J gene. V is TRBV5-4 and J is TRBJ2-1; 9 nucleotides agree with TRBD1. From germline, CDR1 is SGHNT and CDR2 YYREEE (reference sequence). This CDR3 is built from 15 residues. J was trimmed by 9 bases and V by 4 bases; bases with no gene match: 11. CDR3 protein: CASSPGQGGPGEQFF. The DNA read from the CDR3 is TGTGCCAGCAGCCCGGGACAGGGAGGTCCGGGTGAG.

Regarding this clone: The read ends 3 residues before the CDR3 terminus; that terminus is restored from the germline J gene. This chain connects TRBV6-2 or TRBV6-3 to TRBJ2-5; 8 nucleotides match TRBD2. V trimming: 6 bases; J trimming: 4 bases; junction bases outside the gene matches: 13. From germline, CDR1 is MNHEY and CDR2 SVGEGT. This CDR3 has 16 residues. CDR3 DNA (partial): TGTGCCAGCAGGGATACCCTGGCGGGGGGCGTAGAGACC. Residues: CASRDTLAGGVET. The entire CDR3 is CASRDTLAGGVETQYF.

About this clone itself: The CDR3 is cut off 3 residues early in the read; its end comes from the germline J gene. The genes are TRBV10-3 and TRBJ2-3, with 8 positions matching TRBD1. This CDR3 region has 14 residues. Germline assignment: CDR1 ENHRY and CDR2 SYGVKD. Trimming removed 4 bases from V and 6 bases from J; junction bases left unmatched: 6. The sequenced part of the CDR3 DNA is TGTGCCATCAGTGCGGGACAGGCCGGGGATACG. Its translation is CAISAGQAGDT. The whole CDR3 sequence reads CAISAGQAGDTQYF.

With regard to this clone: The read is 3 residues too short to cover the CDR3 end, so that end is filled in from the germline J gene. The chain carries TRBV30 and TRBJ1-2; D is possibly TRBD1 (5 bases). Germline V gives CDR1 GTSNPN, CDR2 SVGIG (reference sequence). The CDR3 covers 13 residues. The CDR3 reads CAWGTSTTYDYTF. The part of the CDR3 DNA that was read is TGTGCCTGGGGGACTAGCACAACCTACGAC. Full variable domain (outside the CDR3, taken from reference TRBV30 and TRBJ1-2): SQTIHQWPATLVQPVGSPLSLECTVEGTSNPNLYWYRQAAGRGLQLLFYSVGIGQISSEVPQNLSASRPQDRQFILSSKKLLLSDSGFYLCAWGTSTTYDYTFGSGTRLTVV.

Worth noting for this clone: The missing CDR3 end, 3 residues past where the read stops, is filled in from the germline J gene. The rearrangement uses TRBV9 and TRBJ1-2, with 8 bases matching TRBD1. The CDR3 consists of 15 residues. Trimming took 4 bases from V and 6 from J; bases not matched to a gene: 11. Germline CDR1 is SGDLS and CDR2 is YYNGEE. CDR3 sequence reads: CASSPGRGPLHGYTF. CDR3 bases read: TGTGCCAGCAGCCCCGGCAGGGGGCCTCTACATGGC. Together with reference TRBV9 and TRBJ1-2, the CDR3 gives the full variable domain: DSGVTQTPKHLITATGQRVTLRCSPRSGDLSVYWYQQSLDQGLQFLIQYYNGEERAKGNILERFSAQQFPDLHSELNLSSLELGDSALYFCASSPGRGPLHGYTFGSGTRLTVV.

A word on this clone: The CDR3 end falls 3 residues outside the read, so it is completed with the germline J gene. J is TRBJ1-4 and V is TRBV7-2, with 8 bases fitting TRBD1. The CDR3 loop spans 13 amino acids. Germline V gene lookup returns CDR1 SGHTA and CDR2 FQGNSA. CDR3 region: CASGRTGNSPLFF. CDR3 bases read: TGTGCCAGTGGACGGACAGGGAATTCACCA.

As concerns this clone: The CDR3 is cut off 3 residues early in the read; its end comes from the germline J gene. The chain uses TRBV5-1 and TRBJ2-1, with a weak D call TRBD2 (5 bases). The V gene lost 4 bases and the J gene lost 5 bases, with 13 bases spanning the gap. CDR3 size: 14 residues. From germline, CDR1 is SGHRS and CDR2 YFSETQ. CDR3 region: CASSVTDWDNEQFF. The DNA read from the CDR3 is TGCGCCAGCAGCGTTACGGACTGGGACAATGAG.

As regards this clone: Sequencing ends 3 residues short of the CDR3 end; the germline J gene provides the rest. The V call is TRBV29-1, the J call TRBJ2-2; a possible D gene is TRBD1 (6 bases). Germline CDR1 and CDR2: SQVTM and ANQGSEA. This CDR3 spans 14 amino acids. CDR3 residues: CSAAPQGKREKLFF. CDR3 bases read: TGCAGCGCCGCCCCGCAGGGGAAGAGGGAAAAG.

On this clone itself: The read gets to within 3 residues of the CDR3 end, and the germline J gene fills in the rest. This chain links TRBV18 with TRBJ1-1; D is uncertain. Germline CDR1 is KGHSH and CDR2 is LQKENI. This CDR3 comprises 13 residues. Trimming took off 3 bases at V and 1 base at J, with 6 bases between the two ends. CDR3: CASSPDTNTEAFF. The sequenced CDR3 bases are TGTGCCAGCTCACCTGACACGAACACTGAA.

As regards this clone: Read coverage stops 3 residues before the CDR3 terminus; the germline J gene supplies the remainder. The rearrangement links TRBV19 to TRBJ2-3, with D uncertain. CDR1 is LNHDA and CDR2 is SQIVND in the germline V gene (reference sequence). Trimming shortened V by 5 bases and J by 5 bases, and 11 bases separated the two germline ends. This CDR3 comprises 13 residues. Here the CDR3 reads CASSFRVGDTQYF. Partial CDR3 DNA: TGTGCCAGTAGTTTTAGGGTCGGAGATACG. Filled out from reference TRBV19 and TRBJ2-3, the complete variable domain reads DGGITQSPKYLFRKEGQNVTLSCEQNLNHDAMYWYRQDPGQGLRLIYYSQIVNDFQKGDIAEGYSVSREKKESFPLTVTSAQKNPTAFYLCASSFRVGDTQYFGPGTRLTVL.

To note about this clone: The read stops 3 residues short of the end of the CDR3; the missing end is completed from the germline J gene. The chain uses TRBV2 and TRBJ2-2; the D gene is possibly TRBD1 (6 bases). From germline, CDR1 is SNHLY and CDR2 FYNNEI. The V end lost 5 bases, the J end lost 1 base, and 8 bases lay between the germline ends. This CDR3 comprises 14 residues. The CDR3 region is CASSQDRNTGELFF. CDR3 DNA, as far as it was read: TGTGCCAGCAGTCAGGACAGGAACACCGGGGAG.

Note on this clone: The CDR3 extends 3 residues past the end of the read, so its final part is completed from the germline J gene. The J gene is TRBJ2-3, the V gene TRBV7-9; 8 nucleotides line up with TRBD1. Per the germline V gene, CDR1 is SEHNR and CDR2 is FQNEAQ (reference sequence). The CDR3 is made up of 15 amino acids. Unmatched junction bases numbered 5, after V lost 4 bases and J lost 2 bases. The CDR3 loop reads CASSSQGGVTDTQYF. The sequenced part of the CDR3 DNA is TGTGCCAGCAGCTCACAGGGGGGAGTCACAGATACG. Full variable domain (remainder filled in from reference TRBV7-9 and TRBJ2-3): DTGVSQNPRHKITKRGQNVTFRCDPISEHNRLYWYRQTLGQGPEFLTYFQNEAQLEKSRLLSDRFSAERPKGSFSTLEIQRTEQGDSAMYLCASSSQGGVTDTQYFGPGTRLTVL.

Notes on this clone: The read stops 3 residues short of the end of the CDR3; the missing end is completed from the germline J gene. The chain combines TRBV19 with TRBJ1-1, with 7 bases lining up with TRBD1. V gave up 5 bases and J gave up 5 bases; unmatched junction bases: 8. Germline CDR1 is LNHDA and CDR2 is SQIVND (reference sequence). The CDR3 has 14 amino acids. The CDR3 bases that were read are TGTGCCAGTAGTCCCCAGGGGGTAAATACTGAA. Translated, it gives CASSPQGVNTE. The whole CDR3 sequence reads CASSPQGVNTEAFF.

Turning to this clone: The missing CDR3 end, 3 residues past where the read stops, is filled in from the germline J gene. The chain has TRBV6-2 or TRBV6-3 and TRBJ1-2, with TRBD1 as a possible D gene (6 bases). From germline, CDR1 is MNHEY and CDR2 SVGEGT. This CDR3 spans 17 amino acids. Partial CDR3 DNA: TGTGCCAGCAGTTACCGGGCTCAGGGGCGTACCTACAATGAC. Amino acids: CASSYRAQGRTYND. The full CDR3 sequence reads CASSYRAQGRTYNDYTF.

Worth noting for this clone: The observed sequence ends 3 residues before the CDR3 terminus, with the missing tail filled in from the germline J gene. This chain uses TRBV7-2 with TRBJ2-7; 7 bases match TRBD2. The V and J ends lost 5 bases and 3 bases, in that order; junction bases with no gene match: 10. CDR1 is SGHTA and CDR2 is FQGNSA in the germline V gene. The CDR3 sequence is 15 residues long. The CDR3 DNA, read in part, is TGTGCCAGCAGCATGAGGGAGGGGTCCTTCTACGAG. This codes for CASSMREGSFYE. The entire CDR3 protein reads CASSMREGSFYEQYF. The full variable domain, its missing parts supplied by reference TRBV7-2 and TRBJ2-7, is GAGVSQSPSNKVTEKGKDVELRCDPISGHTALYWYRQSLGQGLEFLIYFQGNSAPDKSGLPSDRFSAERTGGSVSTLTIQRTQQEDSAVYLCASSMREGSFYEQYFGPGTRLTVT.

The CDR3 reads CAWSVPAARGSPLHF. The sequenced part of the CDR3 DNA is TGTGCCTGGAGTGTACCCGCGGCCAGGGGTTCACCC. The rearrangement uses TRBV30 and TRBJ1-6; a weak D match, TRBD1 (6 bases). The CDR3 end is not reached by the read, which stops 3 residues before it; the germline J gene fills it in. Germline CDR1 and CDR2: GTSNPN and SVGIG (reference sequence). This CDR3 is 15 amino acids long. Trimming shortened V by 0 bases and J by 9 bases, and 15 bases separated the two germline ends.